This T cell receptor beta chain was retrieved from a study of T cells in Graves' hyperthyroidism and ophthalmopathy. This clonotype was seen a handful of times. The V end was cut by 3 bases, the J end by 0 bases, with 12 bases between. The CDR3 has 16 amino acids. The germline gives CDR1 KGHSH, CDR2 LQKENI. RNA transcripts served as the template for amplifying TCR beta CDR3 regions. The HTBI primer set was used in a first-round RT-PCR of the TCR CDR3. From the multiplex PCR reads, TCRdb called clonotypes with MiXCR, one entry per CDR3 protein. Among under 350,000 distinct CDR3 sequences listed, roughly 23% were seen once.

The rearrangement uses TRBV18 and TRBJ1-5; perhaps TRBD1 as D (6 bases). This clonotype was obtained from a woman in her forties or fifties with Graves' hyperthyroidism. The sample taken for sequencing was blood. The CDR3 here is CASSPKDRLSNQPQHF. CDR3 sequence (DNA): TGTGCCAGCTCACCGAAGGACAGACTTAGCAATCAGCCCCAGCATTTT.